This TCR beta chain is drawn from a study of CD8 T cells in Susac syndrome. With random hexamers, reverse transcription was performed on about 0.5 to 1 ug of RNA. Via MiXCR, TCRdb re-called the immunoSEQ multiplex PCR reads, giving one row per CDR3 protein. The sample consists of some 200,000 distinct CDR3 sequences, approximately 95% of them appearing once. The CDR3 consists of 13 residues. Germline CDR1 is SGHAT and CDR2 is FQDESV (reference sequence). Trimming removed 4 bases at V and 6 bases at J, with 13 bases between. The receptor's source is a human donor with multiple sclerosis. Input material: CD4+ T cells from PBMCs. This sequence joins TRBV11-1 and TRBJ2-7; unclear D gene. CDR3 nucleotides: TGTGCCAGCAGCTCCCCCCCAGCGTTCGAGCAGTACTTC. Its translation is CASSSPPAFEQYF.